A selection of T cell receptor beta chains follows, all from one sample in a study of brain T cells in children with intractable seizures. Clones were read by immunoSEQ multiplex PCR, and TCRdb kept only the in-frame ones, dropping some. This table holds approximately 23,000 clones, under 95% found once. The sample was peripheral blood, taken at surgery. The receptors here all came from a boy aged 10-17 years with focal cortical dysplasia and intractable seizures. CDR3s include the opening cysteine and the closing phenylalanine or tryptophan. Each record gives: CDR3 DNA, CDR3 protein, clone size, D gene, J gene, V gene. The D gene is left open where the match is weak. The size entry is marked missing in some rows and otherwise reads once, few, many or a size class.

CDR3 DNA: TGCGCCAGCAGCCCAGGGACTAGCGAGAGAATATACAATGAGCAGTTCTTC
CDR3 protein: CASSPGTSERIYNEQFF
clone size: -
D gene: TRBD2
J gene: TRBJ2-1
V gene: TRBV4-1

CDR3 DNA: TGTGCCAGCAGCCAAGCGAAAGGCGGCTACACCTTC
CDR3 protein: CASSQAKGGYTF
clone size: -
D gene: -
J gene: TRBJ1-2
V gene: TRBV3-1/TRBV3-2

CDR3 DNA: TGTGCCATCAGTTCTAACCTTATGAACACTGAAGCTTTCTTT
CDR3 protein: CAISSNLMNTEAFF
clone size: once
D gene: -
J gene: TRBJ1-1
V gene: TRBV10-3

CDR3 DNA: TGTGCCAGCAGCTCAGACGATAATTCACCCCTCCACTTT
CDR3 protein: CASSSDDNSPLHF
clone size: -
D gene: -
J gene: TRBJ1-6
V gene: TRBV7-9

CDR3 DNA: TGTGCCAGCAGCTTGGCCGGGACAGGGTCTAATGAAAAACTGTTTTTT
CDR3 protein: CASSLAGTGSNEKLFF
clone size: -
D gene: TRBD1
J gene: TRBJ1-4
V gene: TRBV5-8

CDR3 DNA: TGTGCCAGCAGCTTGGCGGCGGGGCGAGACTATGGCTACACCTTC
CDR3 protein: CASSLAAGRDYGYTF
clone size: -
D gene: -
J gene: TRBJ1-2
V gene: TRBV5-6

CDR3 DNA: TGTGCCAGCAGTGAGTGGACTAGCGGGAGCACAGATACGCAGTATTTT
CDR3 protein: CASSEWTSGSTDTQYF
clone size: few
D gene: TRBD2
J gene: TRBJ2-3
V gene: TRBV6-4

CDR3 DNA: TGTGCCAGCACCCCCTACCGGGCCCCCCTCCCCGGGGAGCTGTTTTTT
CDR3 protein: CASTPYRAPLPGELFF
clone size: -
D gene: -
J gene: TRBJ2-2
V gene: TRBV28

CDR3 DNA: TGTGCCAGTAGTAAGGGGACTAGCGGGTATCAAGAGACCCAGTACTTC
CDR3 protein: CASSKGTSGYQETQYF
clone size: -
D gene: TRBD2
J gene: TRBJ2-5
V gene: TRBV19

CDR3 DNA: TGTGCCAGCAGTGGTTTACAGGGGCCTGAAAAACTGTTTTTT
CDR3 protein: CASSGLQGPEKLFF
clone size: -
D gene: TRBD1
J gene: TRBJ1-4
V gene: TRBV27

CDR3 DNA: TGTGCCAGCAGCTTACAGGGGGTCCACGAGCAGTACTTC
CDR3 protein: CASSLQGVHEQYF
clone size: -
D gene: TRBD1
J gene: TRBJ2-7
V gene: TRBV5-6

CDR3 DNA: TGTGCCAGCAGTATATCAACAGGGGCGCAGGACAATGAGCAGTTCTTC
CDR3 protein: CASSISTGAQDNEQFF
clone size: -
D gene: TRBD1
J gene: TRBJ2-1
V gene: TRBV28

CDR3 DNA: TGTGCCAGCAGCTCCCGGACTAGCGGCAGACAAGAGACCCAGTACTTC
CDR3 protein: CASSSRTSGRQETQYF
clone size: -
D gene: TRBD2
J gene: TRBJ2-5
V gene: TRBV5-6

CDR3 DNA: TGTGCCAGCAGGGCCGGGTTTGGGAACCGGGAGCTGTTTTTT
CDR3 protein: CASRAGFGNRELFF
clone size: -
D gene: -
J gene: TRBJ2-2
V gene: TRBV2

CDR3 DNA: TGTGCCAGCAGCCAAGGGGGGACAGGGCGTAGTTCACCCCTCCACTTT
CDR3 protein: CASSQGGTGRSSPLHF
clone size: -
D gene: TRBD1
J gene: TRBJ1-6
V gene: TRBV3-1/TRBV3-2

CDR3 DNA: TGTGCCAGCAGTTACAGCAGGGTGAGGGGAAACACCATATATTTT
CDR3 protein: CASSYSRVRGNTIYF
clone size: -
D gene: -
J gene: TRBJ1-3
V gene: TRBV6-5

CDR3 DNA: TGTGCCAGCAGCCTCCGGGGGACCTACGAGCAGTACTTC
CDR3 protein: CASSLRGTYEQYF
clone size: -
D gene: -
J gene: TRBJ2-7
V gene: TRBV5-8

CDR3 DNA: TGTGCCAGCAGTGAAATGGGCTGGGGCGAGCAGTACTTC
CDR3 protein: CASSEMGWGEQYF
clone size: -
D gene: -
J gene: TRBJ2-7
V gene: TRBV6-1

CDR3 DNA: TGCGCCAGCAGCCCCGACAGGGGGTCCATTCAGTACTTC
CDR3 protein: CASSPDRGSIQYF
clone size: -
D gene: TRBD1
J gene: TRBJ2-4
V gene: TRBV5-1

CDR3 DNA: TGCAGCGTTGAGGGTAGCAGGGTTGAGGATGGCTACACCTTC
CDR3 protein: CSVEGSRVEDGYTF
clone size: -
D gene: -
J gene: TRBJ1-2
V gene: TRBV29-1

CDR3 DNA: TGTGCCAGCAGCGACCGGGACAGGGAAGAGACCCAGTACTTC
CDR3 protein: CASSDRDREETQYF
clone size: -
D gene: TRBD1
J gene: TRBJ2-5
V gene: TRBV9

CDR3 DNA: TGTGCCAGCAGCGACAGGGGGCGCTCCAATGAGCAGTTCTTC
CDR3 protein: CASSDRGRSNEQFF
clone size: -
D gene: TRBD1
J gene: TRBJ2-1
V gene: TRBV11-3

CDR3 DNA: TGTGCCAGCAGGGGGGGGACCCAGGGGTTCTTC
CDR3 protein: CASRGGTQGFF
clone size: -
D gene: TRBD2
J gene: TRBJ2-1
V gene: TRBV2

CDR3 DNA: TGTGCCAGCAGCTTAGTCTTGACGGACAGTCAAGCTTTCTTT
CDR3 protein: CASSLVLTDSQAFF
clone size: -
D gene: -
J gene: TRBJ1-1
V gene: TRBV11-2

CDR3 DNA: TGTGCCAGCAGCTTAAACTCCCGCTCTGGAAACACCATATATTTT
CDR3 protein: CASSLNSRSGNTIYF
clone size: -
D gene: -
J gene: TRBJ1-3
V gene: TRBV7-3

CDR3 DNA: TGTGCCAGCAGACTAGCGGGGGGCTCCTACAATGAGCAGTTCTTC
CDR3 protein: CASRLAGGSYNEQFF
clone size: -
D gene: TRBD2
J gene: TRBJ2-1
V gene: TRBV3-1/TRBV3-2

CDR3 DNA: TGTGCCACCAGCAGAGAAACAGGCTCTAATTCACCCCTCCACTTT
CDR3 protein: CATSRETGSNSPLHF
clone size: -
D gene: -
J gene: TRBJ1-6
V gene: TRBV15

CDR3 DNA: TGTGCCAGCAGCTACGAGACTAGCGGCACCGGGGAGCTGTTTTTT
CDR3 protein: CASSYETSGTGELFF
clone size: -
D gene: TRBD2
J gene: TRBJ2-2
V gene: TRBV7-3